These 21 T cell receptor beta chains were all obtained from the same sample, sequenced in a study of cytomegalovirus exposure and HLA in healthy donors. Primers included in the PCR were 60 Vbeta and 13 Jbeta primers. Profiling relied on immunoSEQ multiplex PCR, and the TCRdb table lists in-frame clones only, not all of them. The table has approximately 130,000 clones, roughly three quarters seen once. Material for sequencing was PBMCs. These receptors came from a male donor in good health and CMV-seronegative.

CDR3 sequence: CASSPDSPQNSNQPQHF. As DNA, the CDR3 is TGTGCCAGTAGTCCGGACTCCCCCCAGAATAGCAATCAGCCCCAGCATTTT. This chain links TRBV19 with TRBJ1-5; no reliable D call. V lost 5 bases and J lost 0, with 17 bases in between. Germline CDR1 and CDR2: LNHDA and SQIVND (reference sequence). The CDR3 has 17 residues. Complete variable domain (other parts from reference TRBV19 and TRBJ1-5): DGGITQSPKYLFRKEGQNVTLSCEQNLNHDAMYWYRQDPGQGLRLIYYSQIVNDFQKGDIAEGYSVSREKKESFPLTVTSAQKNPTAFYLCASSPDSPQNSNQPQHFGDGTRLSIL.

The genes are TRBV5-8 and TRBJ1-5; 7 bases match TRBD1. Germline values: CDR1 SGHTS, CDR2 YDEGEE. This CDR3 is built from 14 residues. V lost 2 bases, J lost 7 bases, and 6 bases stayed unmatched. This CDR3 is CASSFRQGGQPQHF. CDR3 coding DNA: TGTGCCAGCAGCTTCCGACAGGGCGGCCAGCCCCAGCATTTT.

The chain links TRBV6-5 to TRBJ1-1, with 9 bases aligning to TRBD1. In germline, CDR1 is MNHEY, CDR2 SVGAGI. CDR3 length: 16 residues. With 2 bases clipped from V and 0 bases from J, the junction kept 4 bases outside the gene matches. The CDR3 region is CASSYGTGLMNTEAFF. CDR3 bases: TGTGCCAGCAGTTACGGGACAGGGCTGATGAACACTGAAGCTTTCTTT.

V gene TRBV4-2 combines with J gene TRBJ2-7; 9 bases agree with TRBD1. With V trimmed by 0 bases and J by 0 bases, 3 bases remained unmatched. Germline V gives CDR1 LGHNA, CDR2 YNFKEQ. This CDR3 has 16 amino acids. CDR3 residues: CASSQEGTGISYEQYF. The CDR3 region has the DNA TGTGCCAGCAGCCAAGAAGGGACAGGGATCTCCTACGAGCAGTACTTC.

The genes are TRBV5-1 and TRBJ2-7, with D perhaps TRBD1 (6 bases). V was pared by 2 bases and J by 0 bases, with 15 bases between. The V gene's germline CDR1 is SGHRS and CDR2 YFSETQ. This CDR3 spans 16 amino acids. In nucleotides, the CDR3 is TGCGCCAGCAGCTTTGCGTCGGGACAATTCTCCTACGAGCAGTACTTC. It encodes CASSFASGQFSYEQYF.

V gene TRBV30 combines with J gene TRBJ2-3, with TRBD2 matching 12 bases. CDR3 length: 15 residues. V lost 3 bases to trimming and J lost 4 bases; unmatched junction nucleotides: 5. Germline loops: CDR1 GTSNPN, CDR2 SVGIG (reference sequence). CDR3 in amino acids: CAWSLTSGGSDTQYF. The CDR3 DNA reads TGTGCCTGGAGCCTGACTAGCGGGGGATCAGATACGCAGTATTTT.

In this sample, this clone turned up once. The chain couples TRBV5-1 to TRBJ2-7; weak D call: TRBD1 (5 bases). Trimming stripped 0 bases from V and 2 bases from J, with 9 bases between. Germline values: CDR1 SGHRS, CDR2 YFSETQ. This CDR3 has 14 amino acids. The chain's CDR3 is CASSLGDRTYEQYF. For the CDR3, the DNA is TGCGCCAGCAGCTTGGGAGACAGAACCTACGAGCAGTACTTC.

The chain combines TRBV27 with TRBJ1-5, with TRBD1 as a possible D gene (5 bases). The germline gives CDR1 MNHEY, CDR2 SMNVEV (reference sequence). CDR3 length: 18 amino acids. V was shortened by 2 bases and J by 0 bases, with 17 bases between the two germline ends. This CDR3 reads CASSLPLRQSPSNQPQHF. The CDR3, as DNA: TGTGCCAGCAGTTTACCCCTCAGACAGTCCCCTAGCAATCAGCCCCAGCATTTT.

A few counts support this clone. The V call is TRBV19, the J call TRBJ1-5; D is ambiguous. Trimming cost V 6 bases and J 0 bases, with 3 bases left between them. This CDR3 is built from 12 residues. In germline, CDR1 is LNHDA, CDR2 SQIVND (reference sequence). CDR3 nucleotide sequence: TGTGCCAGTAGGGCTAGCAATCAGCCCCAGCATTTT. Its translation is CASRASNQPQHF.

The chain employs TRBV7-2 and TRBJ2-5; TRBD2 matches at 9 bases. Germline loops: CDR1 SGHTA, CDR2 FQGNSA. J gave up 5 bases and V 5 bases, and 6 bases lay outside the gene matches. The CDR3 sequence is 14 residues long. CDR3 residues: CASSRTSDGETQYF. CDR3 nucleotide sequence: TGTGCCAGCAGCCGGACTAGCGATGGGGAGACCCAGTACTTC. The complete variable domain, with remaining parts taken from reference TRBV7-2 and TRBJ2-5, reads GAGVSQSPSNKVTEKGKDVELRCDPISGHTALYWYRQSLGQGLEFLIYFQGNSAPDKSGLPSDRFSAERTGGSVSTLTIQRTQQEDSAVYLCASSRTSDGETQYFGPGTRLLVL.

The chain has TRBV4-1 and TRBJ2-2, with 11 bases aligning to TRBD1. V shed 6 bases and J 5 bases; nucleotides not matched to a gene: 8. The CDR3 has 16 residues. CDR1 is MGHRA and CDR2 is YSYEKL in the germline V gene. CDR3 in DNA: TGCGCCAGCAGTTACGGACAGGGGGCGAGAACCGGGGAGCTGTTTTTT. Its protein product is CASSYGQGARTGELFF.

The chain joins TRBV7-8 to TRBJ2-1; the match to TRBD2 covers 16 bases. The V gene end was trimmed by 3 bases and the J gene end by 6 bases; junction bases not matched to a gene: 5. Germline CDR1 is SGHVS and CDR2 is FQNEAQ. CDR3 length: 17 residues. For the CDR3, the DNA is TGTGCCAGCAGCTTGGGACTAGCGGGGGGGCTATTCAATGAGCAGTTCTTC. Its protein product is CASSLGLAGGLFNEQFF.

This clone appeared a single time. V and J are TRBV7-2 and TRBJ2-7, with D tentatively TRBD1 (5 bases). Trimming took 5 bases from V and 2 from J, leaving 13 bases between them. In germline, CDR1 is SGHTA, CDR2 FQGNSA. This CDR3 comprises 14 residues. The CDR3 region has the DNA TGTGCCAGCAGCGCCCCGGGCAGGGCCTACGAGCAGTACTTC. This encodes CASSAPGRAYEQYF.

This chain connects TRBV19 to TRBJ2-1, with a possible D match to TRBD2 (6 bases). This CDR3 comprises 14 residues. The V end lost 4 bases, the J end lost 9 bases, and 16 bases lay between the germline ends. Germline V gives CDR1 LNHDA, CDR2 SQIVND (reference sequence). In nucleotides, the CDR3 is TGTGCCAGTAGTACCCCTCCGGGGGAAGGTGAGCAGTTCTTC. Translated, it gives CASSTPPGEGEQFF.

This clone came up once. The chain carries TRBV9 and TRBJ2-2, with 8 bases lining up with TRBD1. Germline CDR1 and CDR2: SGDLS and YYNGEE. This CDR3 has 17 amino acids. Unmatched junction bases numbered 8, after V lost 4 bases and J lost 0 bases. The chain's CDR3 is CASSPGGTGPNTGELFF. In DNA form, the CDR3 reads TGTGCCAGCAGCCCAGGGGGGACAGGCCCGAACACCGGGGAGCTGTTTTTT. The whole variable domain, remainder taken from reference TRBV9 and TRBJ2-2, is DSGVTQTPKHLITATGQRVTLRCSPRSGDLSVYWYQQSLDQGLQFLIQYYNGEERAKGNILERFSAQQFPDLHSELNLSSLELGDSALYFCASSPGGTGPNTGELFFGEGSRLTVL.

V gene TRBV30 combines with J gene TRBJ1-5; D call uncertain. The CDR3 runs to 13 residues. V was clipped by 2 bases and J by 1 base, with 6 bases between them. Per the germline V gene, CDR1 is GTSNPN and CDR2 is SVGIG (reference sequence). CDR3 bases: TGTGCCTGGAGTATAGTAAGCAATCAGCCCCAGCATTTT. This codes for CAWSIVSNQPQHF.

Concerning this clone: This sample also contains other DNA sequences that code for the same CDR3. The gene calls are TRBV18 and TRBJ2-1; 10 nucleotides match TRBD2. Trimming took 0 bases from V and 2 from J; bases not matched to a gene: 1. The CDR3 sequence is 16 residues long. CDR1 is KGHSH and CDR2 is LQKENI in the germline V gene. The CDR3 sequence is CASSPPSGGAYNEQFF. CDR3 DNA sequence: TGTGCCAGCTCACCACCGAGCGGGGGGGCCTACAATGAGCAGTTCTTC.

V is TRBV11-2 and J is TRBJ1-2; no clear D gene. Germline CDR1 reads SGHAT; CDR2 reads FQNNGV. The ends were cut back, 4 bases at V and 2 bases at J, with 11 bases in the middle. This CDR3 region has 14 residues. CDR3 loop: CASSSLRHNYGYTF. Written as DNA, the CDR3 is TGTGCCAGCAGCTCCCTCCGACACAACTATGGCTACACCTTC.

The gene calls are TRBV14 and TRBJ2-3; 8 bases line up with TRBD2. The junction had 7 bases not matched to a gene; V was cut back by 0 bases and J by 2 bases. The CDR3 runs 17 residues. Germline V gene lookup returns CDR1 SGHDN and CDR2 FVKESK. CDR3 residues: CASSQDLPGGATDTQYF. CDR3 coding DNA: TGTGCCAGCAGCCAAGATCTCCCCGGGGGGGCCACAGATACGCAGTATTTT.

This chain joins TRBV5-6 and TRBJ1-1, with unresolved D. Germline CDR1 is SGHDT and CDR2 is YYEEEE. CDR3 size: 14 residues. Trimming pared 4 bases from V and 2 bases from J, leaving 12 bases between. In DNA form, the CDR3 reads TGTGCCAGCAGCGCCACGGGGTCCAACACTGAAGCTTTCTTT. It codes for CASSATGSNTEAFF.

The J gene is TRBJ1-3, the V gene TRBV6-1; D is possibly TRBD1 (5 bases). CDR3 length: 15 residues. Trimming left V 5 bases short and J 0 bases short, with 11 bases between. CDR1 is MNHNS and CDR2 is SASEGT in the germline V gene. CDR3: CASSWDSRSGNTIYF. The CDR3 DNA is TGTGCCAGCAGTTGGGACTCCCGCTCTGGAAACACCATATATTTT.